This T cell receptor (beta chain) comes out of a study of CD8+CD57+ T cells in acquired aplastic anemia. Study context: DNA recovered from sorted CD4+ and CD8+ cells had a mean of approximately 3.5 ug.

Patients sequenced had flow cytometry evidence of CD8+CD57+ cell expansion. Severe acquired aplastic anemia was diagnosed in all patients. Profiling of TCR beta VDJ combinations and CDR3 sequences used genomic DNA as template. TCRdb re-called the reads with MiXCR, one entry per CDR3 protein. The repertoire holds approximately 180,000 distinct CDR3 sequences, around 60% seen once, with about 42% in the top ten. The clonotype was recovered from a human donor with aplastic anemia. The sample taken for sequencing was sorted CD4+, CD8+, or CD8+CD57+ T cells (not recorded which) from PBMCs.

This CDR3 is CASSWGRTLTEQYF. The CDR3 nucleotides are TGTGCCAGCAGCTGGGGACGGACTTTAACCGAGCAGTACTTC. V is TRBV7-8 and J is TRBJ2-7; the D gene could be TRBD1 or TRBD2 (5 bases each). V lost 4 bases to trimming and J lost 6 bases, with 16 bases between them. Germline lookup yields CDR1 SGHVS and CDR2 FQNEAQ. The CDR3 totals 14 residues.